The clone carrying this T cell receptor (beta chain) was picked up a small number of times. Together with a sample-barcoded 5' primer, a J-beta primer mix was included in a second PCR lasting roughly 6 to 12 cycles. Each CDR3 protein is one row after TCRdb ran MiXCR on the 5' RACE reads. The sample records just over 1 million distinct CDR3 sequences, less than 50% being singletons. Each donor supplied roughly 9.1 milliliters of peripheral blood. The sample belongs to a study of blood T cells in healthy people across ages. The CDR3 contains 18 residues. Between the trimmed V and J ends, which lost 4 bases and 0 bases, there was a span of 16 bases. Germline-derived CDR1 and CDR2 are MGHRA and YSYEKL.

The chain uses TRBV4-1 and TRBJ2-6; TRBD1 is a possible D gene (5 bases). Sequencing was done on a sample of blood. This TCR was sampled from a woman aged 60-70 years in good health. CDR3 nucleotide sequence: TGCGCCAGCAGCCTAAGACAGATATCAGCCTCTGGGGCCAACGTCCTGACTTTC. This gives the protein CASSLRQISASGANVLTF.